This T cell receptor beta chain emerged from a study of CD8 T cells in Susac syndrome. After extraction with the RNeasy kit, roughly 0.5 to 1 ug of the RNA was reverse transcribed using random hexamers. TCRdb re-called the immunoSEQ multiplex PCR reads with MiXCR, one entry per CDR3 protein. The data show approximately 140,000 distinct CDR3 sequences, with 94% seen just once and approximately 0.3% held by the top ten. This CDR3 is 15 amino acids long. Trimming cost V 1 base and J 5 bases; bases outside gene matches: 3. Germline values: CDR1 LNHNV, CDR2 YYDKDF (reference sequence). The study sequenced TCR beta in blood CD8+ and CD4+ T cells.

The origin of this receptor is a human donor in good health. The material sequenced was CD8+ T cells from PBMCs. The chain couples TRBV15 to TRBJ2-5; TRBD2 matches at 11 bases. The CDR3 DNA follows: TGTGCCACCAGCAGAGCTAGCGGGAGGCAGGAGACCCAGTACTTC. It encodes CATSRASGRQETQYF.